These 17 T cell receptor beta chains were sequenced from one sample in a study of OX40 agonist ivuxolimab in advanced cancers. Measured with immunoSEQ multiplex PCR; TCRdb has only the in-frame clones, and not every one. This sample has approximately 35,000 clones, with more than 60% found just once. The specimen comprised CD4+ or CD8+ T cells sorted from blood, sampled in a trial of the OX40 agonist ivuxolimab. All receptors come from an adult with an advanced solid tumor such as melanoma, head and neck, liver or kidney cancer.

There are a few counts of this clone. The chain joins TRBV25-1 to TRBJ2-1; 9 nucleotides agree with TRBD2. Germline V gene lookup returns CDR1 MGHDK and CDR2 SYGVNS. V trimming: 5 bases; J trimming: 8 bases; junction bases outside the gene matches: 7. The CDR3 covers 14 residues. The CDR3 sequence is CASSPIAGVDEQFF. For the CDR3, the DNA is TGTGCCAGCAGTCCCATAGCGGGGGTGGATGAGCAGTTCTTC.

The sample holds one count of this clone. The V and J genes are TRBV19 and TRBJ2-7, with D possibly matching TRBD1 (5 bases). Germline values: CDR1 LNHDA, CDR2 SQIVND (reference sequence). CDR3 length: 17 amino acids. Trimming left V 3 bases short and J 0 bases short, with 18 bases between. The CDR3 protein is CASSISGFQGGSYEQYF. Here the CDR3 DNA reads TGTGCCAGTAGTATTAGTGGTTTTCAGGGTGGCTCCTACGAGCAGTACTTC.

V and J are TRBV10-1 and TRBJ1-1; D ambiguous. V gave up 4 bases and J gave up 1 base, with 4 bases separating them. The CDR3 has 12 amino acids. Per the germline V gene, CDR1 is WNHNN and CDR2 is SYGVQD (reference sequence). In nucleotides, the CDR3 is TGCGCCAGCAGTGCCGGGAACACTGAAGCTTTCTTT. Protein: CASSAGNTEAFF.

V and J are TRBV12-1 and TRBJ2-7. TRBV12-1 is a pseudogene segment. This CDR3 is 10 amino acids long. CDR3 protein: CASSYYEQYF. For the CDR3, the DNA is TGTGCCAGCAGCTACTACGAGCAGTACTTC.

The sample holds a few counts of this clone. The chain is built from TRBV7-9 and TRBJ2-7; 14 bases map to TRBD2. Germline CDR1 is SEHNR and CDR2 is FQNEAQ (reference sequence). This CDR3 region has 16 residues. Trimming cost V 1 base and J 3 bases; bases outside gene matches: 2. CDR3 protein: CASSLGGLAGDYEQYF. The CDR3 bases are TGTGCCAGCAGCTTAGGGGGACTAGCGGGAGACTACGAGCAGTACTTC.

The chain employs TRBV4-2 and TRBJ1-6; no reliable D call. The CDR3 totals 15 residues. Germline values: CDR1 LGHNA, CDR2 YNFKEQ. The V and J ends lost 4 bases and 9 bases respectively, with 16 bases between them. The CDR3 DNA sequence: TGTGCCAGCAGCCGAGAGCCCTCCGACGTTTCACCCCTCCACTTT. This encodes CASSREPSDVSPLHF.

This sequence joins TRBV7-9 and TRBJ2-3, with TRBD1 matching over 8 bases. The CDR3 sequence is 13 residues long. Germline V gives CDR1 SEHNR, CDR2 FQNEAQ (reference sequence). Trimming cost V 4 bases and J 6 bases; bases outside gene matches: 3. CDR3 sequence (DNA): TGTGCCAGCAGCTCCCGGGACAGGGATACGCAGTATTTT. It translates to CASSSRDRDTQYF.

The CDR3 protein is CASSDRAHGYTF. DNA for the CDR3: TGTGCCAGCAGCGACAGGGCCCATGGCTACACCTTC. This sequence joins TRBV9 and TRBJ1-2; maybe TRBD1 (6 bases). Trimming removed 3 bases at V and 6 bases at J, with 9 bases between. The germline CDR1 and CDR2 sequences are SGDLS and YYNGEE. CDR3 size: 12 residues.

In DNA, the CDR3 is TGTGCCAGCAGTTACTCCGGGGGCTTGGGTGAAAAACTGTTTTTT. Protein sequence: CASSYSGGLGEKLFF. The chain employs TRBV6-5 and TRBJ1-4; possibly TRBD1 for D (6 bases). The germline V gene encodes CDR1 MNHEY and CDR2 SVGAGI. Between the trimmed V and J ends, which lost 0 bases and 7 bases, there was a span of 12 bases. This CDR3 has 15 residues.

The V call is TRBV10-2, the J call TRBJ2-1; D tentatively fits TRBD1 or TRBD2 (5 bases each). V lost 2 bases and J 6 bases, leaving 14 bases between the germline ends. The CDR3 totals 15 residues. CDR1 WSHSY and CDR2 SAAADI come from the germline V gene. CDR3 amino acids: CASSEPRGRSNEQFF. DNA for the CDR3: TGCGCCAGCAGTGAGCCCCGGGGACGGAGCAATGAGCAGTTCTTC.

The rearrangement joins TRBV28 to TRBJ2-1; 12 positions match TRBD1. The CDR3 covers 16 residues. Germline V gene lookup returns CDR1 MDHEN and CDR2 SYDVKM. V shed 3 bases, J shed 9 bases, and the junction held 9 bases outside the gene matches. CDR3 loop: CASSFAGTGGAGEQFF. CDR3 sequence (DNA): TGTGCCAGCAGTTTTGCCGGGACAGGGGGCGCAGGTGAGCAGTTCTTC.

The chain joins TRBV29-1 to TRBJ1-1; D is undetermined. The V end was cut by 7 bases, the J end by 2 bases, with 20 bases between. Germline lookup yields CDR1 SQVTM and CDR2 ANQGSEA. The CDR3 runs 15 residues. This CDR3 is CSALLMGKENTEAFF. CDR3 DNA sequence: TGCAGCGCCCTTTTAATGGGGAAGGAAAACACTGAAGCTTTCTTT.

The rearrangement links TRBV5-6 to TRBJ1-6; D unresolved. The CDR3 has 12 residues. Trimming shortened V by 6 bases and J by 5 bases, and 6 bases separated the two germline ends. Germline-derived CDR1 and CDR2 are SGHDT and YYEEEE. The CDR3 DNA sequence: TGTGCCAGCAATCGGAATAATTCACCCCTCCACTTT. Translation: CASNRNNSPLHF.

This chain connects TRBV6-1 to TRBJ2-1, with 9 bases that match TRBD1. V lost 8 bases and J lost 8; bases outside the gene matches: 13. The CDR3 spans 15 residues. CDR1 and CDR2 (germline): MNHNS, SASEGT. The DNA of the CDR3 is TGTGCCAGCGCAGGACGGGGACAGGGAAGGGATGAGCAGTTCTTC. It codes for CASAGRGQGRDEQFF.

The chain uses TRBV30 and TRBJ1-1, with TRBD1 identical over 7 bases. Germline V lookup: CDR1 GTSNPN, CDR2 SVGIG (reference sequence). The CDR3 has 12 amino acids. V dropped 1 base and J dropped 11; count of bases not matched to a gene: 7. The DNA of the CDR3 is TGTGCCTGGAGTGAAAGGGGGACAGCGGCTTTCTTT. Residues: CAWSERGTAAFF. Drawing the rest from reference TRBV30 and TRBJ1-1, the complete variable domain is SQTIHQWPATLVQPVGSPLSLECTVEGTSNPNLYWYRQAAGRGLQLLFYSVGIGQISSEVPQNLSASRPQDRQFILSSKKLLLSDSGFYLCAWSERGTAAFFGQGTRLTVV.

The chain has TRBV7-9 and TRBJ2-1; 8 nucleotides match TRBD2. Germline V CDR1 and CDR2: SEHNR, FQNEAQ (reference sequence). There are 16 residues in the CDR3. After removal of 2 bases from V and 2 bases from J, the junction contained 5 bases not matched to a gene. CDR3 residues: CASSLTRSGAYNEQFF. CDR3 in DNA: TGTGCCAGCAGCTTAACCCGTAGCGGGGCCTACAATGAGCAGTTCTTC.

The rearrangement joins TRBV7-3 to TRBJ1-1; the D gene is possibly TRBD1 (5 bases). The germline V and J ends were trimmed by 1 base and 4 bases, with 10 bases remaining between them. The CDR3 consists of 14 residues. Per the germline V gene, CDR1 is SGHTA and CDR2 is FQGTGA. The CDR3 nucleotides read TGTGCCAGCAGCTTAATGACGGGGCCCACTGAAGCTTTCTTT. Its translation is CASSLMTGPTEAFF.